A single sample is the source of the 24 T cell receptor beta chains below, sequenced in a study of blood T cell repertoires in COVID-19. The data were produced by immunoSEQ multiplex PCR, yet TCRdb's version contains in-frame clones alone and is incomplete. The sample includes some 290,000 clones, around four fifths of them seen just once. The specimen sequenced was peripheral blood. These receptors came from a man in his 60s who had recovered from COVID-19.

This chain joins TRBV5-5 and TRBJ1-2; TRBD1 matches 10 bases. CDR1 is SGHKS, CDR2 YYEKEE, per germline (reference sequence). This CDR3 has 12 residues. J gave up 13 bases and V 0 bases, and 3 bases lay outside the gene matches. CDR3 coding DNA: TGTGCCAGCAGCTTGGGACAGGGGGCATTCACCTTC. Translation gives CASSLGQGAFTF.

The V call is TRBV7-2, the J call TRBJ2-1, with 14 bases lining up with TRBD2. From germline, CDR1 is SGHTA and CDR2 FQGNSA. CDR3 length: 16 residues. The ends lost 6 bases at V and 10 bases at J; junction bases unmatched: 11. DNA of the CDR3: TGTGCCAGCAGAGATCCGGGACTAGCGGGAGTAAGAGAGCAGTTCTTC. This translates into CASRDPGLAGVREQFF.

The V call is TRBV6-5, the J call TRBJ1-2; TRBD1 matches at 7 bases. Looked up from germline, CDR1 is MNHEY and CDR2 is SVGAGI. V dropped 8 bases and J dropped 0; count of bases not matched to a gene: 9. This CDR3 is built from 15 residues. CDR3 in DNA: TGTGCCAGCCTGGGTCGGGACAGATCTAACTATGGCTACACCTTC. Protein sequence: CASLGRDRSNYGYTF.

CDR3 sequence (DNA): TGTGCCAGCAGCCCCCATGCTAGCGCCCAAGAGACCCAGTACTTC. Translating it yields CASSPHASAQETQYF. This rearrangement joins TRBV7-9 to TRBJ2-5; D is possibly TRBD2 (6 bases). The CDR3 totals 15 residues. V lost 5 bases to trimming and J lost 1 base, with 14 bases between them. Germline V lookup: CDR1 SEHNR, CDR2 FQNEAQ (reference sequence).

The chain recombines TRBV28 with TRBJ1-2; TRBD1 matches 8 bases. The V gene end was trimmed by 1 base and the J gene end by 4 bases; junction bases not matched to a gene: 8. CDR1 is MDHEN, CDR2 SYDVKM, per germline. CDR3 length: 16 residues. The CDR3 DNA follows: TGTGCCAGCAGTTTATTTGGACAGGGCCCCCTCTATGGCTACACCTTC. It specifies CASSLFGQGPLYGYTF.

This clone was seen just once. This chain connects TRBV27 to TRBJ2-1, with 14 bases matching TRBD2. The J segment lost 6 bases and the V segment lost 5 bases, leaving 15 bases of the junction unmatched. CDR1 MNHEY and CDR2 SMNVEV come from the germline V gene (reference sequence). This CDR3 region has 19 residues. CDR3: CASSSGLAGGRAIGNEQFF. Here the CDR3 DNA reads TGTGCCAGCAGTAGTGGACTAGCGGGAGGACGGGCGATCGGCAATGAGCAGTTCTTC.

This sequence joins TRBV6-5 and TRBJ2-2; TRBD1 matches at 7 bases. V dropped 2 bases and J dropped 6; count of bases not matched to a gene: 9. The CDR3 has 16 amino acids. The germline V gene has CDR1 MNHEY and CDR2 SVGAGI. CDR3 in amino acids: CASSYPKTGSAGELFF. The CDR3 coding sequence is TGTGCCAGCAGTTACCCCAAGACAGGGTCGGCCGGGGAGCTGTTTTTT.

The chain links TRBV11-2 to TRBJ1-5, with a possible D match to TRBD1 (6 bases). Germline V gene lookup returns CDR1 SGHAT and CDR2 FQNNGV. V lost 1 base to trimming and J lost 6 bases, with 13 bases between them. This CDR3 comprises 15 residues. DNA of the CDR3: TGTGCCAGCAGCTTAGCCGATCGGGGGGCTCAGCCCCAGCATTTT. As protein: CASSLADRGAQPQHF.

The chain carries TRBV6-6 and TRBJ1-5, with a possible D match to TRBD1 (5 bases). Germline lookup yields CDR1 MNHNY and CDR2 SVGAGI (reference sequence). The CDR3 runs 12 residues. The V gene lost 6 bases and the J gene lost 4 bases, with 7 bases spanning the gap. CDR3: CASSKGNQPQHF. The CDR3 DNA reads TGTGCCAGCAGCAAGGGGAATCAGCCCCAGCATTTT.

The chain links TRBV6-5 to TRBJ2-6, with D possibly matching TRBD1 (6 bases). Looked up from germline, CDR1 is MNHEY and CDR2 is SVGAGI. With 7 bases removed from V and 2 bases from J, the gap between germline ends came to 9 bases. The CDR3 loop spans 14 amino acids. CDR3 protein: CASIRTAGANVLTF. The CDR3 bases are TGTGCCAGCATCAGGACAGCTGGGGCCAACGTCCTGACTTTC.

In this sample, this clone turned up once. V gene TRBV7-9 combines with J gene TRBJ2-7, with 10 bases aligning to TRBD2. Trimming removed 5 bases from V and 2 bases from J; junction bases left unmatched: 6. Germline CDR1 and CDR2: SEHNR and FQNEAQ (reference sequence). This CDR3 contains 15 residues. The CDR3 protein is CASSRERGGPYEQYF. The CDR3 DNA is TGTGCCAGCAGCCGCGAGCGGGGGGGCCCCTACGAGCAGTACTTC. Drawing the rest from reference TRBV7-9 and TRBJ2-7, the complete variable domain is DTGVSQNPRHKITKRGQNVTFRCDPISEHNRLYWYRQTLGQGPEFLTYFQNEAQLEKSRLLSDRFSAERPKGSFSTLEIQRTEQGDSAMYLCASSRERGGPYEQYFGPGTRLTVT.

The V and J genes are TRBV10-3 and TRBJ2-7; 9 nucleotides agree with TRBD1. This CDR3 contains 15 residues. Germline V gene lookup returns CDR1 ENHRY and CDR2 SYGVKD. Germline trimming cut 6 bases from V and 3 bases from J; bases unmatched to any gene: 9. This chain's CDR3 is CAISARTGVGYEQYF. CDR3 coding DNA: TGTGCCATCAGCGCCAGGACAGGGGTCGGCTACGAGCAGTACTTC.

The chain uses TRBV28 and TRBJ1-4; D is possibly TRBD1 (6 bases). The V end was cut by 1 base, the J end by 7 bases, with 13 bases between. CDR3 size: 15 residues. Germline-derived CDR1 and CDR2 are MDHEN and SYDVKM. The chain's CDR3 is CASSLLGAGAEKLFF. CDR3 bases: TGTGCCAGCAGTTTATTGGGGGCCGGGGCTGAAAAACTGTTTTTT. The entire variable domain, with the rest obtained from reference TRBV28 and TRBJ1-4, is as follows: DVKVTQSSRYLVKRTGEKVFLECVQDMDHENMFWYRQDPGLGLRLIYFSYDVKMKEKGDIPEGYSVSREKKERFSLILESASTNQTSMYLCASSLLGAGAEKLFFGSGTQLSVL.

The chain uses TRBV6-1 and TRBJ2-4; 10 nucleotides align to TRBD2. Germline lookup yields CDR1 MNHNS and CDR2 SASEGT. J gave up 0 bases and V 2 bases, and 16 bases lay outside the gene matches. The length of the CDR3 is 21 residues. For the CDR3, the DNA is TGTGCCAGCAGTGAATTGGGACTAGCGCCACGAGTGGGACTAGCCAAAAACATTCAGTACTTC. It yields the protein CASSELGLAPRVGLAKNIQYF.

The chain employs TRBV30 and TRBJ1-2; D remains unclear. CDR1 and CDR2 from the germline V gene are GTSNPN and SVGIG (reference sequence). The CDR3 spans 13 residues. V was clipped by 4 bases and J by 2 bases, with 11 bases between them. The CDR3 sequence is CAWIPKFNYGYTF. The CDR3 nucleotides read TGTGCCTGGATCCCTAAGTTCAACTATGGCTACACCTTC.

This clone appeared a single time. The CDR3 reads CASSLQAYQPQHF. CDR3 sequence (DNA): TGTGCCAGCAGTTTGCAGGCTTACCAGCCCCAGCATTTT. The rearrangement links TRBV12-3 or TRBV12-4 to TRBJ1-5, with D unclear. CDR3 length: 13 residues. V was shortened by 3 bases and J by 7 bases, with 10 bases between the two germline ends.

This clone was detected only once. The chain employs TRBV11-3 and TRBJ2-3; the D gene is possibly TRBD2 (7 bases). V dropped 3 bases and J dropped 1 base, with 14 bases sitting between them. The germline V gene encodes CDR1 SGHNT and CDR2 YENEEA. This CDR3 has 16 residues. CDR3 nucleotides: TGTGCCAGCAGCTTTGGACGGGGGGCCGGCACAGATACGCAGTATTTT. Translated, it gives CASSFGRGAGTDTQYF.

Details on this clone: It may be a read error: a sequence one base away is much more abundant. As DNA, the CDR3 is TGTGCCAGCTCACCACAAGGGACTAGAAGAGTCTACGGGCAGTACTTC. This translates into CASSPQGTRRVYGQYF. J is TRBJ2-7 and V is TRBV18; TRBD2 aligns across 8 bases. Per the germline V gene, CDR1 is KGHSH and CDR2 is LQKENI. This CDR3 region has 16 residues.

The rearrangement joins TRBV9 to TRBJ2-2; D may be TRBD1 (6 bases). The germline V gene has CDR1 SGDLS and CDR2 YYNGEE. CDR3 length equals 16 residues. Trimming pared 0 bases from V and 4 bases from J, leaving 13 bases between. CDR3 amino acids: CASSVVGGPSTGELFF. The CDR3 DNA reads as TGTGCCAGCAGCGTAGTAGGGGGTCCCTCCACCGGGGAGCTGTTTTTT.

CDR3 in DNA: TGTGCCAGCTGTCGGGGGGCGGTAACTGAAGCTTTCTTT. Its protein product is CASCRGAVTEAFF. V usage is TRBV12-3 or TRBV12-4 and J usage is TRBJ1-1, with a tentative D call TRBD1 (6 bases). V was clipped by 8 bases and J by 5 bases, with 15 bases between them. This CDR3 is 13 amino acids long.

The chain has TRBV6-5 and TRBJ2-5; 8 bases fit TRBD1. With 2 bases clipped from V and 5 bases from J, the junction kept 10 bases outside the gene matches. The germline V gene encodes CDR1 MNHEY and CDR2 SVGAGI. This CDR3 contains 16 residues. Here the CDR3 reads CASSYGPATGGETQYF. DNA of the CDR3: TGTGCCAGCAGTTACGGGCCCGCCACAGGGGGGGAGACCCAGTACTTC.

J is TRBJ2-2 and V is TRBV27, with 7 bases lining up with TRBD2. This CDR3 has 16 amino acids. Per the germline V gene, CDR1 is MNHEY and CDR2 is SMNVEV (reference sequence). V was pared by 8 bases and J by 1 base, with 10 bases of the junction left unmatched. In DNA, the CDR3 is TGTGCCAGCTGTCCTGGGGGGGTTCAGAACACCGGGGAGCTGTTTTTT. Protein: CASCPGGVQNTGELFF.

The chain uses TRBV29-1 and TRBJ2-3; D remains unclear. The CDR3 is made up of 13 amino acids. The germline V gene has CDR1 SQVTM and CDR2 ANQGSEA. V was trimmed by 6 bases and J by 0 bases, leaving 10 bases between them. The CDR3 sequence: CSVETPSTDTQYF. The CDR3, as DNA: TGCAGCGTCGAGACACCTAGCACAGATACGCAGTATTTT.

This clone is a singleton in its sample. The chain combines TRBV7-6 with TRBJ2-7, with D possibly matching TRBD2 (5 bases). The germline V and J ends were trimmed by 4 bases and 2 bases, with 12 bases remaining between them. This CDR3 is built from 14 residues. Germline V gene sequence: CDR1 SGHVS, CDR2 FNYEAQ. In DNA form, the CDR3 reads TGTGCCAGCAGCTCGGGGAGCGGCGCCTACGAGCAGTACTTC. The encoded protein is CASSSGSGAYEQYF.